Given below is one TCR beta chain in context. The antigen is unknown. Germline CDR1 reads SGHTA; CDR2 reads FQGNSA. J gave up 6 bases and V 5 bases, and 6 bases lay outside the gene matches. The CDR3 is 14 amino acids. The protocol was immunoSEQ multiplex PCR, while the TCRdb copy is restricted to in-frame clones and leaves out a portion. In the table there are roughly 42,000 clones, approximately 85% of which are singletons. The source of the sample is a study of lymphopenia after photon versus proton radiotherapy. Study results and caveats: Oligoclonal CD8+ Temra expansion after nadir drove photon patients' diversity drop. Photon-treated patients lost naive T cells and TCR diversity; proton-treated stayed stable.

The V gene is TRBV7-2, the J gene TRBJ2-1; 8 positions match TRBD2. The sample was peripheral blood, taken from a patient treated with photon-based radiotherapy. The receptor was isolated from a man in his forties with gastric cancer. In nucleotides, the CDR3 is TGTGCCAGCAGCCCCGGGACTAGTCTCAATGAGCAGTTCTTC. This sequence encodes CASSPGTSLNEQFF.